A selection of T cell receptor beta chains follows, all from one sample in a study of OX40 agonist ivuxolimab in advanced cancers. Clones were read by immunoSEQ multiplex PCR, and TCRdb kept only the in-frame ones, dropping some. The sample lists 72,000 or so clones, about 91% occurring once. Sequenced here: CD4+ or CD8+ T cells sorted from blood, sampled in a trial of the OX40 agonist ivuxolimab. Receptors were obtained from an adult with an advanced solid tumor such as melanoma, head and neck, liver or kidney cancer. Each CDR3 is given without its conserved first and last residue.

len	v_gene	j_gene	CDR3aa
15	TRBV29-1	TRBJ1-1	SVGTFGTGIRGTEAF
14	TRBV11-2	TRBJ2-7	ASSLVGSTSGYEQY
11	TRBV7-8	TRBJ2-3	ASSVGGVDTQY
13	TRBV5-5	TRBJ2-1	ASSFWAASYNEQF
10	TRBV28	TRBJ1-2	ASSLSNYGYT
10	TRBV28	TRBJ1-1	ASRTGGTEAF
12	TRBV28	TRBJ2-7	ASSRPGSSYEQY
13	TRBV7-3	TRBJ1-5	ASSRILFSNQPQH
15	TRBV7-2	TRBJ1-1	ASSPGGSSRMNTEAF
13	TRBV7-2	TRBJ1-3	ASSLVGAGGNTIY
10	TRBV28	TRBJ2-7	ASSFYPREQY
10	TRBV30	TRBJ1-6	AWSVPASPLH
17	TRBV14	TRBJ2-7	ASSQQREDSGGGDYEQY
13	TRBV5-1	TRBJ2-3	ASRMTGASTDTQY
12	TRBV5-1	TRBJ1-1	ASSVTAMNTEAF
13	TRBV6-1	TRBJ2-7	ASSWLAGDNYEQY
12	TRBV28	TRBJ1-1	ASSLGGGVTEAF
13	TRBV6-5	TRBJ1-2	ASSPRRDRNYGYT
11	TRBV7-3	TRBJ2-7	ASSGGQGYEQY
13	TRBV9	TRBJ1-1	ASSVEGAGNTEAF
13	TRBV18	TRBJ1-2	ASSPSTGGAGGYT
13	TRBV19	TRBJ2-5	ASSIMGQVGETQY
11	TRBV19	TRBJ2-3	ASSPLERHTQY
13	TRBV7-2	TRBJ2-2	ASSPQLGNTGELF
11	TRBV27	TRBJ1-5	ASSRDRFQPQH
12	TRBV27	TRBJ2-7	ASSTGTVLGEQY
13	TRBV5-6	TRBJ1-2	ASSLEGTYNYGYT
12	TRBV5-1	TRBJ2-5	ASHGGAGQETQY
11	TRBV18	TRBJ2-5	ASSGQHQETQY
12	TRBV19	TRBJ1-1	ASSIVRVGTEAF
13	TRBV28	TRBJ1-5	ASSRLGVSNQPQH
15	TRBV5-1	TRBJ2-5	ASSSSQGQGRAETQY
13	TRBV18	TRBJ1-4	ASSPPGRQNEKLF
13	TRBV6-5	TRBJ1-5	ASTLNRAGNQPQH
15	TRBV7-3	TRBJ2-5	ASSLSPGGVQGETQY
12	TRBV2	TRBJ2-7	ASRTRGISYEQY
15	TRBV7-9	TRBJ1-2	ASSLDSSGLLHYGYT
13	TRBV6-1	TRBJ2-7	ASSGTYLGSYEQY
13	TRBV4-2	TRBJ2-1	ASSQALAGEYEQF
13	TRBV28	TRBJ1-4	ASSPEDRRNEKLF
12	TRBV7-2	TRBJ2-1	ASSLRQGDNEQF
12	TRBV5-1	TRBJ2-3	ASSRGLGSDTQY
12	TRBV5-1	TRBJ1-6	ASSWDHPSSPLH
12	TRBV6-5	TRBJ2-7	ASSLGGKPYEQY
12	TRBV28	TRBJ2-3	ASSTRQGTDTQY
13	TRBV6-5	TRBJ2-7	ASSYSGTGNYEQY
12	TRBV19	TRBJ1-2	ASSLGQLNYGYT
13	TRBV7-2	TRBJ2-6	ASSLVGAGANVLT
14	TRBV2	TRBJ2-3	ASSRQGTGGSDTQY
11	TRBV19	TRBJ2-1	ASSKQGAGEQF
15	TRBV4-3	TRBJ2-2	ASSQDTGRARTGELF
11	TRBV5-1	TRBJ1-2	ASSPGSKNGYT
12	TRBV6-5	TRBJ1-4	ASSYGQRNEKLF
12	TRBV5-1	TRBJ2-3	ASGGQGLGDTQY
13	TRBV7-2	TRBJ1-4	ASSLGAREREKLF